A single sample is the source of the 8 T cell receptor beta chains below, sequenced in a study of blood T cell repertoires in COVID-19. Profiling relied on immunoSEQ multiplex PCR, and the TCRdb table lists in-frame clones only, not all of them. The sample lists about 140,000 clones, about 87% occurring once. Input material: peripheral blood. The receptors derive from a man between 60 and 75 years old with active or convalescent COVID-19.

The chain couples TRBV27 to TRBJ1-4; TRBD1 aligns across 8 bases. Looked up from germline, CDR1 is MNHEY and CDR2 is SMNVEV (reference sequence). V was clipped by 6 bases and J by 8 bases; unmatched bases: 8. The CDR3 is 14 residues long. The CDR3 is CASSFGTGREKLFF. The CDR3 DNA follows: TGTGCCAGCAGCTTCGGGACAGGTCGCGAAAAACTGTTTTTT. Variable domain in full (rest from reference TRBV27 and TRBJ1-4): EAQVTQNPRYLITVTGKKLTVTCSQNMNHEYMSWYRQDPGLGLRQIYYSMNVEVTDKGDVPEGYKVSRKEKRNFPLILESPSPNQTSLYFCASSFGTGREKLFFGSGTQLSVL.

The chain recombines TRBV25-1 with TRBJ2-1, with TRBD2 identical over 9 bases. Trimming removed 2 bases from V and 8 bases from J; junction bases left unmatched: 7. Germline assignment: CDR1 MGHDK and CDR2 SYGVNS. This CDR3 spans 15 amino acids. The CDR3 sequence is CASSEAGGPLHEQFF. The CDR3 nucleotides read TGTGCCAGCAGTGAAGCGGGAGGGCCGTTGCATGAGCAGTTCTTC.

The table lists this clone with a few counts. Here the CDR3 DNA reads TGTGCCAGCAGCGGAACAGGGTTTGGCTACACCTTC. Translating it yields CASSGTGFGYTF. The chain couples TRBV9 to TRBJ1-2; D possibly corresponds to TRBD1 (6 bases). The V end lost 3 bases, the J end lost 7 bases, and 10 bases lay between the germline ends. The CDR3 contains 12 residues. Looked up from germline, CDR1 is SGDLS and CDR2 is YYNGEE.

This clone was detected once. V and J are TRBV11-2 and TRBJ2-3; 13 nucleotides match TRBD2. The germline gives CDR1 SGHAT, CDR2 FQNNGV. This CDR3 is built from 17 residues. Trimming cost V 4 bases and J 5 bases; bases outside gene matches: 9. CDR3 residues: CASSSKLAGGPRDTQYF. The CDR3 region has the DNA TGTGCCAGCAGCTCCAAACTAGCGGGAGGGCCGAGAGATACGCAGTATTTT. The whole variable domain, filled in from reference TRBV11-2 and TRBJ2-3, reads EAGVAQSPRYKIIEKRQSVAFWCNPISGHATLYWYQQILGQGPKLLIQFQNNGVVDDSQLPKDRFSAERLKGVDSTLKIQPAKLEDSAVYLCASSSKLAGGPRDTQYFGPGTRLTVL.

J is TRBJ1-1 and V is TRBV14; 7 bases match TRBD1. The CDR3 runs 13 residues. Germline V CDR1 and CDR2: SGHDN, FVKESK. The V gene end was trimmed by 3 bases and the J gene end by 5 bases; junction bases not matched to a gene: 3. CDR3 in DNA: TGTGCCAGCAGCCAGGACAGGAAGACTGAAGCTTTCTTT. This sequence encodes CASSQDRKTEAFF.

The chain uses TRBV28 and TRBJ1-6, with D uncertain. V lost 5 bases and J lost 0, with 11 bases in between. The CDR3 sequence is 16 residues long. Germline CDR1 and CDR2: MDHEN and SYDVKM. The CDR3 coding sequence is TGTGCCAGCAGTCCTCGAGGGAGCTCCTATAATTCACCCCTCCACTTT. Translating gives CASSPRGSSYNSPLHF.

This clone was picked up many times. This chain joins TRBV6-1 and TRBJ2-1; 9 positions match TRBD2. Germline CDR1 reads MNHNS; CDR2 reads SASEGT. The CDR3 covers 15 residues. V trimming: 3 bases; J trimming: 8 bases; junction bases outside the gene matches: 8. As DNA, the CDR3 is TGTGCCAGCAGTGAGTGGAGCGGGAGGCCCGATGAGCAGTTCTTC. Protein: CASSEWSGRPDEQFF.

The chain couples TRBV29-1 to TRBJ2-7, with D possibly being TRBD2 (6 bases). The CDR3 length is 13 residues. Germline V gene sequence: CDR1 SQVTM, CDR2 ANQGSEA. V dropped 7 bases and J dropped 6 bases, with 19 bases sitting between them. In DNA form, the CDR3 reads TGCAGCGCCGTACCGGCGGGAACTCCCGAGCAGTACTTC. Translation: CSAVPAGTPEQYF.